This TCR beta chain was identified during a study of blood T cell repertoires in COVID-19. About the research overall: Both acute and convalescent COVID-19 samples were obtained from the United States, Italy and Spain. PBMCs, B-cell-depleted T cells, or T cells were the source of the cDNA or gDNA that made up the material.

V shed 7 bases and J shed 2 bases, with 20 bases lying between them. Per the germline V gene, CDR1 is SQVTM and CDR2 is ANQGSEA. CDR3 length: 15 residues. In the study's own analysis: Cell counts per sample came from amplifying reference gene primers. TCRdb keeps only in-frame clones here, not all; method: immunoSEQ multiplex PCR. V, J and clone size are those of that table, while D and trimming were read from the DNA. The sample carries 250,000 to 300,000 clones, about 88% recorded once. This chain connects TRBV29-1 to TRBJ1-1; D possibly corresponds to TRBD1 (5 bases). This TCR derives from a man aged 30-40 years with active or convalescent COVID-19. The sequencing input was peripheral blood. The chain's CDR3 is CSASGKKGLNTEAFF. The CDR3 region has the DNA TGCAGCGCCTCAGGTAAAAAGGGGCTAAACACTGAAGCTTTCTTT.